Following are 10 T cell receptor beta chains from one sample sequenced in a study of metastatic and nonmetastatic thyroid tumors. Through MiXCR, TCRdb re-clonotyped the PCR reads. The profile shows 9,500 to 12,000 clones, about 27% of them singletons. Not a single patient had been given any form of treatment at any point before undergoing thyroid surgery. The sample consisted of adjacent normal tissue. All receptors derive from a male donor with papillary thyroid cancer or a benign thyroid nodule (not recorded which). Some clones in this sample may be carry-over from other donors' samples.

The chain couples TRBV5-1 to TRBJ2-7; the D call may be TRBD1 or TRBD2 (5 bases each). V was cut by 4 bases and J by 6 bases, with 11 bases left in between. The CDR3 runs 12 residues. The germline gives CDR1 SGHRS, CDR2 YFSETQ. The CDR3 DNA reads TGCGCCAGCAGCCCCGGGACGGCCGAGCAGTACTTC. Translated: CASSPGTAEQYF.

The genes are TRBV11-2 and TRBJ2-7; D not resolved. Trimming took 5 bases from V and 3 from J, leaving 14 bases between them. There are 14 residues in the CDR3. Germline-derived CDR1 and CDR2 are SGHAT and FQNNGV. CDR3 nucleotide sequence: TGTGCCAGCAGCCTCGAGTTGGGCCGCTACGAGCAGTACTTC. This codes for CASSLELGRYEQYF.

V gene TRBV20-1 combines with J gene TRBJ1-1; TRBD1 matches at 8 bases. CDR1 is DFQATT and CDR2 is SNEGSKA in the germline V gene (reference sequence). The CDR3 is made up of 12 amino acids. Trimming removed 4 bases from V and 8 bases from J; junction bases left unmatched: 6. As DNA, the CDR3 is TGCAGTGCTATGGGACAGGTCGGAGAAGCTTTCTTT. This translates into CSAMGQVGEAFF.

The chain joins TRBV6-1 to TRBJ2-7, with 8 bases identical to TRBD1. The ends lost 2 bases at V and 1 base at J; junction bases unmatched: 1. Per the germline V gene, CDR1 is MNHNS and CDR2 is SASEGT. This CDR3 has 14 residues. The CDR3 nucleotides read TGTGCCAGCAGTGAACAGGGGGCATCCTACGAGCAGTACTTC. Protein: CASSEQGASYEQYF.

The chain recombines TRBV2 with TRBJ2-4; 15 bases map to TRBD2. CDR1 SNHLY and CDR2 FYNNEI come from the germline V gene. Losses at the gene ends were 5 bases for V and 0 bases for J; bases not matched to a gene: 5. This CDR3 is 18 amino acids long. CDR3 in DNA: TGTGCCAGCAGTAGCGGACTAGCGGGAGGGCTAGCCAAAAACATTCAGTACTTC. The encoded protein is CASSSGLAGGLAKNIQYF.

The chain combines TRBV7-8 with TRBJ2-7, with a tentative D call TRBD2 (6 bases). V was shortened by 5 bases and J by 3 bases, with 11 bases between the two germline ends. This CDR3 is built from 13 residues. The germline CDR1 and CDR2 sequences are SGHVS and FQNEAQ. The DNA of the CDR3 is TGTGCCAGCAGCCTGGGACTTAGCTACGAGCAGTACTTC. This encodes CASSLGLSYEQYF.

This clone was observed a handful of times. The chain combines TRBV20-1 with TRBJ2-1; TRBD2 matches at 9 bases. This CDR3 has 16 amino acids. J lost 0 bases, V lost 5 bases, and 8 bases had no gene match. Germline assignment: CDR1 DFQATT and CDR2 SNEGSKA (reference sequence). CDR3 sequence reads: CSAADSGGNSYNEQFF. Here the CDR3 DNA reads TGCAGTGCTGCCGATAGCGGGGGAAACTCCTACAATGAGCAGTTCTTC.

This clone showed up just a few times. The CDR3 loop is CASKADWETQYF. The CDR3 DNA follows: TGTGCCAGCAAAGCAGACTGGGAGACCCAGTACTTC. This rearrangement joins TRBV28 to TRBJ2-5; D unclear. In germline, CDR1 is MDHEN, CDR2 SYDVKM. The CDR3 sequence is 12 residues long. Trimming removed 7 bases from V and 5 bases from J, with 11 bases in between. The full variable domain, rest sourced from reference TRBV28 and TRBJ2-5, is DVKVTQSSRYLVKRTGEKVFLECVQDMDHENMFWYRQDPGLGLRLIYFSYDVKMKEKGDIPEGYSVSREKKERFSLILESASTNQTSMYLCASKADWETQYFGPGTRLLVL.

This clone showed up just a few times. V usage is TRBV4-1 and J usage is TRBJ1-6, with D perhaps matching TRBD1 (5 bases). The CDR3 sequence is 17 residues long. With 0 bases removed from V and 5 bases from J, the gap between germline ends came to 14 bases. Germline V gene sequence: CDR1 MGHRA, CDR2 YSYEKL. The CDR3 reads CASSQDGKGRNNSPLHF. The DNA of the CDR3 is TGCGCCAGCAGCCAAGATGGCAAGGGGAGGAATAATTCACCCCTCCACTTT.

With regard to this clone: The DNA is left out, because the CDR3 cannot be placed on it with certainty; the CDR3 is given as TCRdb lists it. J is TRBJ1-2 and V is TRBV27; the D segment call TRBD1 is taken from the table without a DNA check. Ends included, the CDR3 has 15 residues. The germline V gene encodes CDR1 MNHEY and CDR2 SMNVEV (reference sequence). The CDR3 loop is CASIGAVGPGAGFTF.